Sequencing of this T cell receptor beta chain was carried out in a study of spatial heterogeneity in lung cancer. Study conclusions and caveats: Counts that tracked tumor mutation counts were those of expanded intratumoral alpha and beta TCRs.

Per germline, CDR1 SGHVS and CDR2 FQNEAQ. The CDR3 contains 15 residues. V lost 2 bases, J lost 0 bases, and 9 bases lay in between. This clonotype was counted many times. What it recognizes is unknown. Time point here: sample taken at primary tumor resection. TCRdb analysed the 5' RACE reads with MiXCR anew, one entry per CDR3 protein. The sample consists of more than 10,000 distinct CDR3 sequences, about 5% of them appearing once. The chain links TRBV7-8 to TRBJ2-3; D not certain. This material consisted of lung tumor tissue, taken at surgery. This clonotype originated in a male donor with early-stage non-small cell lung cancer. The CDR3 reads CASSLIYGSTDTQYF. The CDR3 nucleotides read TGTGCCAGCAGCTTAATATACGGGAGCACAGATACGCAGTATTTT. Supplemented by reference TRBV7-8 and TRBJ2-3, the full variable domain reads GAGVSQSPRYKVAKRGQDVALRCDPISGHVSLFWYQQALGQGPEFLTYFQNEAQLDKSGLPSDRFFAERPEGSVSTLKIQRTQQEDSAVYLCASSLIYGSTDTQYFGPGTRLTVL.